The rows below give T cell receptor beta chains drawn from one sample of a study of T cell repertoires in cytomegalovirus infection. From the reads, TCRdb called clonotypes with MiXCR, one entry per CDR3 protein. The sample has some 270,000 distinct CDR3 sequences, approximately 22% seen once. Antigen specificity for these receptors is unknown. Sequenced here: cultured PBMCs, sampled from culture after CMV antigen stimulation. These TCRs come from a human donor in good health (CMV status not recorded). Some clones in this sample may be carry-over from other donors' samples. CDR3s include the opening cysteine and the closing phenylalanine or tryptophan.

v_gene,CDR3aa
TRBV7-9,CASSFGDPAQSTAFF
TRBV18,CASSPPSGLETQYF
TRBV19,CASSIDRGNTGELFF
TRBV5-4,CASQPVDGAGELFF
TRBV4-1,CASSQDVTTGREFF
TRBV30,CAWRPPGTASADTQYF
TRBV7-9,CASSVTQGASYGYTF
TRBV7-2,CASSSPPYNEQFF
TRBV19,CATRWAGGETQYF
TRBV28,CASSFRHANEQFF
TRBV7-3,CASSLSQANTEAFF
TRBV7-8,CASTDSGRGADTQYF
TRBV2,CASGRSRRYGYTF
TRBV7-6,CASSIRLAGGPTGELFF
TRBV4-3,CASSQLDEQFF
TRBV7-2,CASSLSAGDLYEQYF
TRBV6-6,CASSYGTYEQYF
TRBV20-1,CSARIGGERNEQFF
TRBV4-1,CASSQDWPGAGGLGYTF
TRBV7-6,CASSHTLNTEAFF
TRBV2,CASSATGTEQETQYF
TRBV4-2,CASSDGLAGAGYQETQYF
TRBV18,CASSQRFSNYGYTF
TRBV7-2,CASSLARRRLGETQYF
TRBV7-9,CASSQGHAGELFF
TRBV19,CATRGRSTDTQYF